Shown below are 29 T cell receptor beta chains from a single sample sequenced in a study of blood T cells in healthy people across ages. A second roughly 6 to 12 cycle PCR used barcoded and J-beta primers. TCRdb reanalysed the 5' RACE reads using MiXCR and keeps one entry per CDR3 protein. The table shows 1.2 million to 1.5 million distinct CDR3 sequences, with 59% occurring only once. Sequenced: blood. These receptors originate from a man younger than 35 in good health.

This clonotype was observed a handful of times. The rearrangement links TRBV4-1 to TRBJ2-5, with a possible D match to TRBD2 (5 bases). The CDR3 length is 15 residues. V shed 1 base and J shed 3 bases, with 12 bases lying between them. In germline, CDR1 is MGHRA, CDR2 YSYEKL. DNA for the CDR3: TGCGCCAGCAGCCAAGTAGTCCCGGGGAAAGAGACCCAGTACTTC. It specifies CASSQVVPGKETQYF.

The chain carries TRBV15 and TRBJ2-3; weak D call: TRBD1 (5 bases). CDR3 length equals 17 residues. The germline V gene encodes CDR1 LNHNV and CDR2 YYDKDF (reference sequence). V gave up 0 bases and J gave up 2 bases, with 15 bases separating them. CDR3 DNA sequence: TGTGCCACCAGCAGAGATGATCGCCACAGGTCCACAGATACGCAGTATTTT. Residues: CATSRDDRHRSTDTQYF.

This clonotype was observed once. The genes are TRBV7-9 and TRBJ2-4; TRBD1 is a possible D gene (6 bases). The end of the DNA fits TRBJ2-7 better, so the J call may be wrong. This CDR3 is 13 amino acids long. Germline lookup yields CDR1 SEHNR and CDR2 FQNEAQ (reference sequence). This chain's CDR3 is CASTKGDNYEQYF. The CDR3 DNA is TGTGCCAGCACAAAGGGGGATAACTACGAGCAGTACTTC.

The rearrangement uses TRBV7-9 and TRBJ1-2, with TRBD1 as a possible D gene (6 bases). Germline lookup yields CDR1 SEHNR and CDR2 FQNEAQ (reference sequence). The V end was cut by 3 bases, the J end by 6 bases, with 8 bases between. The CDR3 loop spans 12 amino acids. CDR3 residues: CASSLWTDGYTF. The CDR3 bases are TGTGCCAGCAGCTTGTGGACAGATGGCTACACCTTC.

The sample holds a few counts of this clonotype. The chain is built from TRBV20-1 and TRBJ2-1; 8 bases align to TRBD2. This CDR3 comprises 14 residues. The V gene end was trimmed by 6 bases and the J gene end by 4 bases; junction bases not matched to a gene: 8. From germline, CDR1 is DFQATT and CDR2 SNEGSKA (reference sequence). The CDR3 protein is CSAILAESYNEQFF. CDR3 DNA sequence: TGCAGTGCAATACTAGCGGAGTCTTACAATGAGCAGTTCTTC.

This chain connects TRBV15 to TRBJ1-1; D gene ambiguous. V was trimmed by 5 bases and J by 2 bases, leaving 6 bases between them. This CDR3 is 12 amino acids long. Germline V gene lookup returns CDR1 LNHNV and CDR2 YYDKDF (reference sequence). This CDR3 reads CATSPENTEAFF. In DNA form, the CDR3 reads TGTGCCACCAGCCCAGAAAACACTGAAGCTTTCTTT.

This clonotype is a singleton in its sample. This chain links TRBV5-4 with TRBJ2-3; 11 nucleotides agree with TRBD2. Germline V gene lookup returns CDR1 SGHNT and CDR2 YYREEE (reference sequence). V lost 0 bases to trimming and J lost 4 bases; unmatched junction nucleotides: 4. The CDR3 spans 16 residues. The CDR3 DNA reads TGTGCCAGCAGCTTGGTTAGCGGGGGGGCCTCAGATACGCAGTATTTT. Amino acid sequence: CASSLVSGGASDTQYF.

The chain joins TRBV27 to TRBJ1-1, with unresolved D. CDR3 length: 12 amino acids. Trimming removed 2 bases from V and 7 bases from J, with 8 bases in between. CDR1 and CDR2 (germline): MNHEY, SMNVEV (reference sequence). Written as DNA, the CDR3 is TGTGCCAGCAGTTTAAGGGAAGGTGAAGCTTTCTTT. Translated, it gives CASSLREGEAFF.

This clonotype has only a few counts. The rearrangement joins TRBV7-2 to TRBJ1-2, with 8 bases fitting TRBD1. Trimming cost V 5 bases and J 5 bases; bases outside gene matches: 7. The CDR3 totals 14 residues. CDR1 and CDR2 from the germline V gene are SGHTA and FQGNSA. CDR3 protein: CASSNPGQDYGYTF. CDR3 coding DNA: TGTGCCAGCAGCAATCCGGGACAGGATTATGGCTACACCTTC.

The chain carries TRBV18 and TRBJ2-7; TRBD1 matches 9 bases. The length of the CDR3 is 15 residues. Germline trimming cut 1 base from V and 2 bases from J; bases unmatched to any gene: 3. The germline V gene has CDR1 KGHSH and CDR2 LQKENI. The CDR3 sequence: CASSPQQGATYEQYF. The CDR3 DNA reads TGTGCCAGCTCACCACAACAGGGGGCGACCTACGAGCAGTACTTC.

The chain joins TRBV6-1 to TRBJ1-6; tentative D call: TRBD1 (5 bases). Trimming removed 11 bases from V and 6 bases from J, with 14 bases in between. CDR3 size: 13 residues. Germline V lookup: CDR1 MNHNS, CDR2 SASEGT. CDR3 sequence reads: CAWGRVGNSPLHF. Written as DNA, the CDR3 is TGTGCCTGGGGGAGGGTCGGTAATTCACCCCTCCACTTT.

The rearrangement links TRBV7-6 to TRBJ2-3; 7 bases agree with TRBD1. With V trimmed by 1 base and J by 0 bases, 7 bases remained unmatched. CDR1 is SGHVS, CDR2 FNYEAQ, per germline. The CDR3 is made up of 17 amino acids. The DNA for the CDR3 is TGTGCCAGCAGCTTAGAGGGGACAGCCCTGAGCACAGATACGCAGTATTTT. Translation: CASSLEGTALSTDTQYF.

The CDR3 sequence is CASSPSGVADTQYF. DNA of the CDR3: TGCGCCAGCAGCCCCAGCGGGGTAGCAGATACGCAGTATTTT. This chain joins TRBV5-1 and TRBJ2-3, with TRBD2 matching 7 bases. Trimming cost V 4 bases and J 4 bases; bases outside gene matches: 6. This CDR3 contains 14 residues. Germline V CDR1 and CDR2: SGHRS, YFSETQ.

This clonotype showed up just once. Germline is not matched at one junction end, which may reflect a read error. The J gene is TRBJ1-5, the V gene TRBV6-6; TRBD1 agrees at 8 bases. Germline V lookup: CDR1 MNHNY, CDR2 SVGAGI (reference sequence). The CDR3 sequence is 14 residues long. The CDR3 sequence is CASTGQGANRPQHF. The CDR3 DNA is TGTGCCAGCACCGGACAGGGAGCTAATCGGCCCCAGCATTTT.

This sequence joins TRBV6-1 and TRBJ2-5, with D possibly matching TRBD2 (6 bases). TRBJ2-7 explains the end of the DNA better; the J call may be wrong. The CDR3 is 15 amino acids. CDR1 is MNHNS, CDR2 SASEGT, per germline. In nucleotides, the CDR3 is TGTGCCAGCAGTGCGACGGGGGATCGGGTCCACGAGCAGTACTTC. Its protein is CASSATGDRVHEQYF.

This clonotype was counted only a few times. The chain's CDR3 is CSVVFAETQYF. The CDR3 DNA reads TGCAGCGTTGTTTTCGCAGAGACCCAGTACTTC. The chain uses TRBV29-1 and TRBJ2-5; no clear D. This CDR3 is built from 11 residues. Germline V gene data show CDR1 as SQVTM and CDR2 as ANQGSEA. With 4 bases removed from V and 4 bases from J, the gap between germline ends came to 7 bases.

The chain is built from TRBV4-1 and TRBJ1-5; 7 positions match TRBD1. J lost 3 bases, V lost 4 bases, and 3 bases had no gene match. Germline-derived CDR1 and CDR2 are MGHRA and YSYEKL. CDR3 size: 14 residues. The CDR3 sequence: CASSPQGINQPQHF. CDR3 nucleotide sequence: TGCGCCAGCAGCCCACAGGGGATCAATCAGCCCCAGCATTTT.

The chain has TRBV15 and TRBJ1-4; 9 positions match TRBD1. Germline lookup yields CDR1 LNHNV and CDR2 YYDKDF (reference sequence). CDR3 length: 14 residues. V trimming: 6 bases; J trimming: 7 bases; junction bases outside the gene matches: 6. The CDR3 bases are TGTGCCACCAGAGGGACAGGGAGTGGTGAAAAACTGTTTTTT. As protein: CATRGTGSGEKLFF.

This clonotype was seen more than once but under ten times. The chain links TRBV25-1 to TRBJ2-4; D possibly matches TRBD1 or TRBD2 (5 bases each). The J call could be wrong; TRBJ2-5 is a better fit for the DNA end. Germline lookup yields CDR1 MGHDK and CDR2 SYGVNS. The CDR3 is made up of 13 amino acids. CDR3 sequence: CASGTHGEETQYF. The CDR3 bases are TGTGCCAGTGGGACGCATGGAGAAGAGACCCAGTACTTC.

This chain connects TRBV18 to TRBJ1-2; D gene unclear. CDR3 length equals 13 residues. From germline, CDR1 is KGHSH and CDR2 LQKENI. Trimming took 6 bases from V and 3 from J, leaving 11 bases between them. CDR3 coding DNA: TGTGCCAGCTCTTTTTCCGATGACTATGGCTACACCTTC. Protein product: CASSFSDDYGYTF.

This clonotype showed up just a few times. A junction boundary mismatches the germline segment, possibly from a read error. The V gene is TRBV12-3 or TRBV12-4, the J gene TRBJ2-1, with 11 bases aligning to TRBD2. CDR3 length: 14 amino acids. In DNA form, the CDR3 reads TGTGCCAGCAGTCTAGCGGGAGGCGTCAATGAGCAGTTCTTC. Amino acids: CASSLAGGVNEQFF.

The chain combines TRBV27 with TRBJ2-3; TRBD2 is a possible D gene (6 bases). The CDR3 has 17 amino acids. Germline V lookup: CDR1 MNHEY, CDR2 SMNVEV (reference sequence). V shed 2 bases and J shed 3 bases, with 18 bases lying between them. The CDR3 DNA reads TGTGCCAGCAGTTTAGAGACCGGGACTGGCGAAACAGATACGCAGTATTTT. Amino acids: CASSLETGTGETDTQYF.

The chain joins TRBV20-1 to TRBJ2-1; weak D call: TRBD2 (6 bases). The CDR3 consists of 12 residues. The germline V gene encodes CDR1 DFQATT and CDR2 SNEGSKA (reference sequence). With 4 bases removed from V and 6 bases from J, the gap between germline ends came to 10 bases. CDR3 in DNA: TGCAGTGCTAATAGCGGCCTCAATGAGCAGTTCTTC. It encodes CSANSGLNEQFF.

This clonotype was seen just once. V usage is TRBV6-5 and J usage is TRBJ2-2; D remains ambiguous. Per germline, CDR1 MNHEY and CDR2 SVGAGI. The CDR3 covers 12 residues. Trimming removed 7 bases at V and 1 base at J, with 4 bases between. The CDR3 DNA reads TGTGCCAGCACTGAGAACACCGGGGAGCTGTTTTTT. It specifies CASTENTGELFF.

A single count supports this clonotype. This chain connects TRBV4-3 to TRBJ2-1; 13 nucleotides align to TRBD2. V dropped 0 bases and J dropped 9; count of bases not matched to a gene: 17. From germline, CDR1 is LGHNA and CDR2 YSLEER. The CDR3 has 20 amino acids. CDR3: CASSQDSRRGLAGALAEQFF. The DNA for the CDR3 is TGCGCCAGCAGCCAAGATTCGCGACGTGGACTAGCGGGGGCTCTAGCTGAGCAGTTCTTC.

This rearrangement joins TRBV4-2 to TRBJ2-1; D is unresolved. This CDR3 has 17 amino acids. Germline assignment: CDR1 LGHNA and CDR2 YNFKEQ. V lost 0 bases and J lost 10, with 22 bases in between. CDR3 amino acids: CASSQDPETDNVGEQFF. The CDR3 DNA follows: TGTGCCAGCAGCCAAGATCCGGAAACCGACAATGTAGGGGAGCAGTTCTTC.

CDR3 in amino acids: CASSSPGQRLYEQYF. CDR3 nucleotide sequence: TGTGCCAGCAGTTCGCCGGGACAGCGTCTCTACGAGCAGTACTTC. This chain uses TRBV27 with TRBJ2-7; 7 nucleotides line up with TRBD1. The CDR3 extends over 15 amino acids. Germline CDR1 reads MNHEY; CDR2 reads SMNVEV (reference sequence). J gave up 3 bases and V 4 bases, and 9 bases lay outside the gene matches.

This clonotype was counted only a few times. The rearrangement uses TRBV12-3 or TRBV12-4 and TRBJ1-1; D ambiguous. The V end was cut by 8 bases, the J end by 0 bases, with 22 bases between. CDR3 length equals 17 residues. CDR3: CASGPLSSRHMNTEAFF. The DNA of the CDR3 is TGTGCCAGCGGCCCCCTCTCCTCTCGGCACATGAACACTGAAGCTTTCTTT.

A note on this clonotype: A read error may produce the germline difference seen at one junction end. This sequence joins TRBV20-1 and TRBJ2-3, with a possible D match to TRBD2 (6 bases). The CDR3 spans 15 residues. Germline loops: CDR1 DFQATT, CDR2 SNEGSKA (reference sequence). CDR3 loop: CSAPRLVGFTDTQYF. CDR3 DNA: TGCAGTGCTCCCCGACTAGTGGGGTTCACAGATACACAGTATTTT.